This TCR beta chain originates from a study of T cells after yellow fever vaccination. About the study: Those fractions that held only low numbers of cells were prepared using the SMART-Seq v4 Ultra Low Input RNA kit. Study-wide results and limits: FACS-sorted repertoires might harbor abundant contaminating clonotypes from the bulk population.

Germline V gene lookup returns CDR1 DFQATT and CDR2 SNEGSKA (reference sequence). The CDR3 spans 13 residues. Trimming took 5 bases from V and 4 from J, leaving 14 bases between them. This clonotype was recorded many times. TCRdb recomputed calls from the 5' RACE reads with MiXCR, one row per CDR3 protein. This sample carries some 26,000 distinct CDR3 sequences, 3% to 4% of them seen once, and the ten largest clones take 0.98%. Material: PBMCs, either bulk or a sorted T-cell subset (CD4+, CD8+, memory, or dextramer-sorted; not recorded which), obtained 45 days after the first yellow fever vaccination. The receptor's source is a man between 18 and 35 years old who received the YFV17D yellow fever vaccine. J is TRBJ1-2 and V is TRBV20-1; TRBD1 is a possible D gene (6 bases). CDR3 sequence: CSAQTGHFYGYTF. The CDR3 DNA sequence: TGCAGTGCTCAGACAGGCCATTTCTATGGCTACACCTTC.